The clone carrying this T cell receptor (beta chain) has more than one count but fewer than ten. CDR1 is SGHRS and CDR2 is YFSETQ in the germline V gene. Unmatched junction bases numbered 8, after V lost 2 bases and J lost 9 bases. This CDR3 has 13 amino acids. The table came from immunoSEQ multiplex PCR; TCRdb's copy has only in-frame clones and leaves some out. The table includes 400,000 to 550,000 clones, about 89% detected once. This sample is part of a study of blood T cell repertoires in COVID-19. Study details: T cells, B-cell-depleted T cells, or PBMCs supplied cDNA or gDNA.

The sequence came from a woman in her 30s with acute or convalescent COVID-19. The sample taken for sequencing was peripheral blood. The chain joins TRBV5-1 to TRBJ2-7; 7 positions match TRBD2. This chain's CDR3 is CASSFTSDAGQYF. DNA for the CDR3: TGCGCCAGCAGCTTCACTAGCGACGCGGGGCAGTACTTC.